A selection of T cell receptor beta chains follows, all from one sample in a study of cytomegalovirus exposure and HLA in healthy donors. Method: immunoSEQ multiplex PCR; TCRdb's copy keeps in-frame clones and lacks some. The table lists approximately 270,000 clones, 80% of them singletons. The material sequenced was PBMCs. The source of these receptors is a girl aged 2 to 10 in good health and CMV-seronegative. Each CDR3 is given with its conserved first and last residue. Each record gives: J gene, D gene, V gene, clone size, CDR3 protein, CDR3 DNA. The D gene is left open where the match is weak. Size tells how often a clone was seen (once, few, many) or the class of an expanded clone, and some rows leave it out.

TRBJ2-3	-	TRBV7-9	-	CASSLYGADTQYF	TGTGCCAGCAGCTTATACGGAGCAGATACGCAGTATTTT
TRBJ1-2	TRBD1	TRBV27	-	CASTSRQGNYGYTF	TGTGCCAGCACCTCTCGACAGGGGAACTATGGCTACACCTTC
TRBJ2-5	TRBD2	TRBV5-3	-	CARSLFGLAGHQETQYF	TGTGCCAGAAGCTTATTTGGACTAGCGGGGCACCAAGAGACCCAGTACTTC
TRBJ1-2	-	TRBV18	-	CASSPPVYRNYGYTF	TGTGCCAGCTCACCACCTGTTTATCGGAACTATGGCTACACCTTC
TRBJ2-2	TRBD2	TRBV7-8	-	CASSLAPTSGTGELFF	TGTGCCAGCAGCTTAGCCCCGACTAGCGGCACCGGGGAGCTGTTTTTT
TRBJ1-5	TRBD1	TRBV6-1	-	CASTDNPTGGRNQPQHF	TGTGCCAGCACTGATAACCCGACAGGGGGAAGGAATCAGCCCCAGCATTTT
TRBJ2-7	-	TRBV11-1	-	CASSLSGYPYEQYF	TGTGCCAGCAGCTTATCGGGATACCCCTACGAGCAGTACTTC
TRBJ1-5	-	TRBV28	few	CASSFQGTYQPQHF	TGTGCCAGCAGTTTCCAGGGGACCTATCAGCCCCAGCATTTT
TRBJ2-7	-	TRBV27	-	CASSTPGLSSYEQYF	TGTGCCAGCAGCACGCCGGGACTCAGCTCCTACGAGCAGTACTTC
TRBJ2-3	TRBD2	TRBV28	-	CARGGTSGRFPTDTQYF	TGTGCCAGGGGGGGGACTAGCGGGCGGTTTCCCACAGATACGCAGTATTTT
TRBJ1-4	-	TRBV7-9	few	CASSLGRGNEKLFF	TGTGCCAGCAGCTTAGGACGAGGGAATGAAAAACTGTTTTTT
TRBJ2-2	-	TRBV27	-	CASSFSLLTGELFF	TGTGCCAGCAGTTTTTCACTACTCACCGGGGAGCTGTTTTTT
TRBJ2-1	TRBD2	TRBV29-1	-	CSGARASGYNEQFF	TGCAGCGGCGCTCGGGCTAGCGGGTACAATGAGCAGTTCTTC
TRBJ1-1	TRBD1	TRBV5-6	once	CASSAPGTGFEAFF	TGTGCCAGCAGCGCCCCCGGGACAGGTTTTGAAGCTTTCTTT
TRBJ1-6	-	TRBV30	-	CAWSVSRGNSPLHF	TGTGCCTGGAGTGTAAGCAGGGGAAATTCACCCCTCCACTTT
TRBJ2-5	TRBD2	TRBV27	few	CASSSQPGLATETQYF	TGTGCCAGCAGTTCACAGCCGGGACTAGCGACAGAGACCCAGTACTTC
TRBJ2-3	TRBD1	TRBV9	once	CASSADRAWDTQYF	TGTGCCAGCAGCGCTGACAGGGCCTGGGATACGCAGTATTTT
TRBJ1-2	-	TRBV28	-	CASSNRLRGYTF	TGTGCCAGCAGCAACCGACTGAGAGGCTACACCTTC
TRBJ2-7	-	TRBV7-8	-	CASSLPGKSYEQYF	TGTGCCAGCAGCCTCCCGGGAAAATCCTACGAGCAGTACTTC
TRBJ2-7	-	TRBV5-5	-	CASSLGPLDRLQQYF	TGTGCCAGCAGCTTGGGCCCGTTGGACAGACTTCAACAGTACTTC
TRBJ1-1	-	TRBV27	-	CASSTQPGMWTEAFF	TGTGCCAGCAGTACACAGCCGGGAATGTGGACTGAAGCTTTCTTT
TRBJ2-7	-	TRBV7-6	-	CASSLSARPRLKQYF	TGTGCCAGCAGCTTATCCGCCAGGCCGAGATTGAAGCAGTACTTC
TRBJ1-5	-	TRBV4-2	once	CASSLTSGGNQPQHF	TGTGCCAGCAGCCTAACTTCAGGGGGCAATCAGCCCCAGCATTTT
TRBJ2-2	-	TRBV5-5	-	CASSGVGDHGELFF	TGTGCCAGCAGCGGGGTAGGGGATCACGGGGAGCTGTTTTTT
TRBJ1-1	-	TRBV30	once	CAWSDRTGSAEAFF	TGTGCCTGGAGTGATCGAACAGGGTCAGCTGAAGCTTTCTTT
TRBJ2-5	TRBD1	TRBV27	-	CASSSSGTGRATQYF	TGTGCCAGCAGTTCGTCCGGGACAGGGCGCGCGACCCAGTACTTC
TRBJ2-4	TRBD1	TRBV2	-	CASSAGGAGKNIQYF	TGTGCCAGCAGTGCAGGGGGCGCGGGCAAAAACATTCAGTACTTC
TRBJ1-1	-	TRBV28	-	CASSVPNGNTEAFF	TGTGCCAGCAGTGTCCCTAACGGGAACACTGAAGCTTTCTTT
TRBJ1-2	-	TRBV25-1	-	CASIGAHYGYTF	TGTGCCAGCATTGGGGCCCACTATGGCTACACCTTC
TRBJ1-2	TRBD1	TRBV7-6	-	CASSQQGQGHEGYTF	TGTGCCAGCAGCCAACAGGGGCAGGGGCACGAAGGCTACACCTTC
TRBJ1-3	TRBD1	TRBV27	-	CASQDRGLGNTIYF	TGTGCCAGCCAGGACAGGGGGCTCGGAAACACCATATATTTT
TRBJ1-5	-	TRBV6-1	-	CASSEGQVGQPQHF	TGTGCCAGCAGTGAAGGACAGGTTGGTCAGCCCCAGCATTTT
TRBJ2-1	-	TRBV19	-	CASSIAGSYNEQFF	TGTGCCAGTAGTATAGCGGGCTCCTACAATGAGCAGTTCTTC
TRBJ1-2	-	TRBV28	-	CASWRGELGGGYTF	TGTGCCTCCTGGAGGGGAGAGCTCGGGGGTGGCTACACCTTC
TRBJ2-1	TRBD2	TRBV6-5	-	CASSGGTSGHNEQFF	TGTGCCAGCAGTGGCGGGACTAGCGGGCACAATGAGCAGTTCTTC
TRBJ2-5	TRBD2	TRBV28	-	CASSLILLAGGRETQYF	TGTGCCAGCAGTTTAATATTACTAGCGGGAGGTAGAGAGACCCAGTACTTC
TRBJ1-2	TRBD1	TRBV5-4	-	CASSLLSGTGSYGYTF	TGTGCCAGCAGCTTGCTCTCCGGGACAGGAAGCTATGGCTACACCTTC
TRBJ2-3	-	TRBV5-4	-	CASSSRQDRDTQYF	TGTGCCAGCAGCTCCCGACAGGACCGGGATACGCAGTATTTT
TRBJ1-3	-	TRBV30	-	CAWSYLSPLSGNTIYF	TGTGCCTGGAGTTATTTGAGCCCCCTCTCTGGAAACACCATATATTTT
TRBJ1-1	TRBD1	TRBV18	-	CASSPPGQGGTEAFF	TGTGCCAGCTCACCACCGGGACAGGGTGGCACTGAAGCTTTCTTT
TRBJ1-4	TRBD1	TRBV7-9	-	CSSSLGTGMLREEKLFF	TGTTCCAGCAGCTTAGGGACAGGGATGCTACGAGAAGAAAAACTGTTTTTT
TRBJ2-7	TRBD2	TRBV5-4	-	CASSFGASGSWYEQYF	TGTGCCAGCAGCTTTGGGGCTAGCGGGAGTTGGTACGAGCAGTACTTC
TRBJ2-5	-	TRBV18	-	CASSRVSGSETQYF	TGTGCCAGCTCACGAGTGTCAGGGTCGGAGACCCAGTACTTC
TRBJ2-7	-	TRBV30	few	CAWSEPLYEQYF	TGTGCCTGGAGTGAACCTTTATACGAGCAGTACTTC
TRBJ1-6	-	TRBV7-9	-	CASSLGSVTYNSPLHF	TGTGCCAGCAGCTTAGGGAGTGTGACCTATAATTCACCCCTCCACTTT
TRBJ2-7	-	TRBV19	-	CASSEWTGGAYEQYF	TGTGCCAGTAGTGAGTGGACAGGCGGGGCCTACGAGCAGTACTTC